This T cell receptor beta chain was identified in a study of human T cells and chemical hapten exposure. Study details: Sensitization employed 2% DPC on approximately 2 cm by approximately 2 cm of upper inner arm skin. The variation in per-sample TCR yields arose mainly from small differences in pooled library volumes.

General observations from the study: Relative to controls, expanded TCRs formed significantly more large CDR3 similarity clusters.

There are many counts of this clonotype. The antigen remains unidentified. Each CDR3 protein is one row after TCRdb ran MiXCR on the RACE reads. The repertoire holds roughly 88,000 distinct CDR3 sequences, with around 10% as singletons. The V gene end was trimmed by 7 bases and the J gene end by 0 bases; junction bases not matched to a gene: 11. CDR3 length: 17 residues. Time point: pre-sensitization, week 0. Treatment specified: therapeutic diphenylcyclopropenone sensitization with weekly scalp DPC. The material was whole blood, obtained in connection with sensitization to the hapten diphenylcyclopropenone (DPC). The chain links TRBV12-3 or TRBV12-4 to TRBJ1-3; 8 positions agree with TRBD1. This receptor was identified in a woman between 40 and 55 years old with alopecia areata. Some clones in this sample may be carry-over from other donors' samples. The CDR3 sequence: CASTPYRQGPSGNTIYF. The CDR3 DNA is TGTGCCAGCACCCCCTATCGACAGGGGCCCTCTGGAAACACCATATATTTT.